This T cell receptor (beta chain) was captured by sequencing in a study of spatial heterogeneity in lung cancer. Study-level background: TCR and UMI combinations that were unique each appeared, on average, more than ten times in raw reads.

The CDR3 runs to 16 residues. From germline, CDR1 is LNHDA and CDR2 SQIVND (reference sequence). V shed 5 bases and J 6 bases; nucleotides not matched to a gene: 11. A few counts support this clonotype. The time point here: sample taken at primary tumor resection. The donor population consisted of approximately 70 patients with untreated, early-stage non-small cell lung cancer. TCR cDNA molecules were tagged individually, and each one carried a unique molecular identifier. Via MiXCR, TCRdb re-called the 5' RACE reads, giving one row per CDR3 protein. The data hold roughly 80,000 distinct CDR3 sequences, with 7.5% to 9.5% observed a single time.

The clonotype was recovered from a male donor with early-stage non-small cell lung cancer. Material: PBMCs, obtained at surgery. The rearrangement uses TRBV19 and TRBJ1-5, with 9 bases that match TRBD1. The CDR3 nucleotides read TGTGCCAGTAGTGCGGGGCGGGACAGGGTTTCTCAGCCCCAGCATTTT. Translated: CASSAGRDRVSQPQHF.